The 12 T cell receptor beta chains reported below all come from one sample, sequenced in a study of technical replicates of blood from several donors. Measured with immunoSEQ multiplex PCR; TCRdb has only the in-frame clones, and not every one. The top ten hold less than 6.5% of the sample, which has about 60,000 clones, more than 75% seen once. The sample comprised PBMCs. Receptors were obtained from a human donor in good health. Some clones in this sample may be carry-over from other donors' samples.

The CDR3 DNA sequence: TGTGCCAGCAGCTTATGGGGAGGAAGGACAGATACGCAGTATTTT. Translation: CASSLWGGRTDTQYF. J is TRBJ2-3 and V is TRBV7-6, with D tentatively TRBD2 (6 bases). The CDR3 consists of 15 residues. Trimming pared 2 bases from V and 3 bases from J, leaving 12 bases between. Per the germline V gene, CDR1 is SGHVS and CDR2 is FNYEAQ.

The chain is built from TRBV7-2 and TRBJ2-2, with D possibly being TRBD1 (6 bases). The CDR3 has 15 amino acids. V lost 2 bases, J lost 5 bases, and 12 bases lay in between. CDR1 is SGHTA, CDR2 FQGNSA, per germline. The CDR3 nucleotides are TGTGCCAGCAGCTTATTTCAAACAGGGACCGGGGAGCTGTTTTTT. Its protein product is CASSLFQTGTGELFF.

The J gene is TRBJ1-6, the V gene TRBV5-1; D might be TRBD1 (6 bases). CDR3 length: 18 residues. The germline CDR1 and CDR2 sequences are SGHRS and YFSETQ. V was cut by 0 bases and J by 9 bases, with 22 bases left in between. The CDR3, as DNA: TGCGCCAGCAGCTTGGAGATAGGGGGATGGGGATATGTTTCACCCCTCCACTTT. This sequence encodes CASSLEIGGWGYVSPLHF.

This chain links TRBV9 with TRBJ2-7; TRBD2 might be the D (6 bases). The germline V gene has CDR1 SGDLS and CDR2 YYNGEE. CDR3 size: 16 residues. The germline V and J ends were trimmed by 0 bases and 3 bases, with 16 bases remaining between them. The CDR3: CASSVDPGDSGYEQYF. The CDR3 nucleotides are TGTGCCAGCAGCGTAGACCCCGGGGATAGCGGCTACGAGCAGTACTTC. Looking up the rest from reference TRBV9 and TRBJ2-7 gives the full variable domain: DSGVTQTPKHLITATGQRVTLRCSPRSGDLSVYWYQQSLDQGLQFLIQYYNGEERAKGNILERFSAQQFPDLHSELNLSSLELGDSALYFCASSVDPGDSGYEQYFGPGTRLTVT.

The chain uses TRBV18 and TRBJ2-7, with 10 bases lining up with TRBD1. Losses at the gene ends were 0 bases for V and 7 bases for J; bases not matched to a gene: 6. Germline V gives CDR1 KGHSH, CDR2 LQKENI. The CDR3 runs to 15 residues. The CDR3 DNA sequence: TGTGCCAGCTCACCACCCGACAGGGGGCGTTGGGAGCAGTACTTC. Protein: CASSPPDRGRWEQYF.

The rearrangement uses TRBV12-5 and TRBJ2-2, with 7 positions matching TRBD1. Germline assignment: CDR1 LGHNT and CDR2 FRNRAP. Unmatched junction bases numbered 4, after V lost 0 bases and J lost 3 bases. The CDR3 totals 16 residues. The CDR3 DNA reads TGTGCTAGTGGTTTGGTAAACAGGGGATACACCGGGGAGCTGTTTTTT. Translated, it gives CASGLVNRGYTGELFF.

The chain carries TRBV7-6 and TRBJ2-3, with 10 bases that match TRBD2. V dropped 5 bases and J dropped 0; count of bases not matched to a gene: 8. The V gene's germline CDR1 is SGHVS and CDR2 FNYEAQ. The CDR3 totals 17 residues. The CDR3 DNA reads TGTGCCAGCAGCCCTATGCCTAGCGGGGGAAGCACAGATACGCAGTATTTT. This sequence encodes CASSPMPSGGSTDTQYF.

V and J are TRBV6-1 and TRBJ1-2; D ambiguous. The CDR3 has 11 residues. Germline loops: CDR1 MNHNS, CDR2 SASEGT. Trimming pared 8 bases from V and 4 bases from J, leaving 8 bases between. CDR3 sequence reads: CASLAVYGYTF. In DNA form, the CDR3 reads TGTGCCAGCTTGGCTGTCTATGGCTACACCTTC.

This chain links TRBV6-6 with TRBJ1-1; D is uncertain. The V end lost 7 bases, the J end lost 2 bases, and 11 bases lay between the germline ends. The CDR3 spans 13 residues. Germline loops: CDR1 MNHNY, CDR2 SVGAGI (reference sequence). CDR3 DNA sequence: TGTGCCAGCACCCCCCGGGAAAACACTGAAGCTTTCTTT. This translates into CASTPRENTEAFF.

The chain's CDR3 is CATRRQDTNEKLFF. CDR3 nucleotide sequence: TGTGCCACCAGGAGACAGGATACTAATGAAAAACTGTTTTTT. This sequence joins TRBV10-3 and TRBJ1-4, with D perhaps matching TRBD1 (6 bases). This CDR3 is built from 14 residues. Trimming removed 10 bases at V and 2 bases at J, with 14 bases between. Germline V lookup: CDR1 ENHRY, CDR2 SYGVKD.

The chain couples TRBV29-1 to TRBJ2-7, with D possibly being TRBD2 (5 bases). Germline loops: CDR1 SQVTM, CDR2 ANQGSEA. This CDR3 has 14 residues. V was trimmed by 4 bases and J by 0 bases, leaving 13 bases between them. In nucleotides, the CDR3 is TGCAGCGTTGGTCTGCTAGGGAGCTCCTACGAGCAGTACTTC. It is translated as CSVGLLGSSYEQYF.

The chain recombines TRBV6-5 with TRBJ2-2; D gene uncertain. Germline CDR1 MNHEY, CDR2 SVGAGI. Trimming cost V 2 bases and J 1 base, with 5 bases left between them. The CDR3 has 14 amino acids. DNA for the CDR3: TGTGCCAGCAGTTACGGGCGGAACACCGGGGAGCTGTTTTTT. Translation gives CASSYGRNTGELFF.